The rows below give T cell receptor beta chains drawn from one sample of a study of OX40 agonist ivuxolimab in advanced cancers. Method: immunoSEQ multiplex PCR; TCRdb's copy keeps in-frame clones and lacks some. The sample holds about 74,000 clones, roughly 84% seen once. Sample: CD4+ or CD8+ T cells sorted from blood, taken in a trial of the OX40 agonist ivuxolimab. The receptors stem from an adult with an advanced solid tumor such as melanoma, head and neck, liver or kidney cancer. The CDR3 runs from the conserved cysteine through the conserved F or W. Only some rows state a clone size, as once, few, many or a class for expanded clones.

len,v_gene,abundance,j_gene,CDR3aa
15,TRBV7-8,NA,TRBJ2-1,CASRRSPRGSNEQFF
15,TRBV18,NA,TRBJ2-3,CASSPREGSTDTQYF
12,TRBV6-1,NA,TRBJ2-1,CASSWEGDEQFF
15,TRBV30,NA,TRBJ2-3,CAWSVQGIGTDTQYF
14,TRBV7-2,once,TRBJ1-5,CASSLWGMGQPQHF
16,TRBV11-2,once,TRBJ1-2,CASSLNRGTGGGGYTF
14,TRBV28,NA,TRBJ1-5,CASGPGTGNQPQHF
16,TRBV7-2,NA,TRBJ2-7,CASSLQSGGPSYEQYF
12,TRBV28,NA,TRBJ2-7,CASRGDRYEQYF
18,TRBV15,NA,TRBJ2-7,CATSRGSSGGASPIEQYF
16,TRBV5-4,NA,TRBJ2-1,CASSSRGRSSYNEQFF
13,TRBV5-1,NA,TRBJ1-2,CASSLVGVGGYTF
12,TRBV2,NA,TRBJ2-7,CASRSRGYEQYF
17,TRBV2,once,TRBJ2-1,CASTPGATRDSYNEQFF
13,TRBV9,NA,TRBJ1-1,CASSVTGGREAFF
16,TRBV29-1,NA,TRBJ1-2,CSVEVRGRDDHYGYTF
13,TRBV25-1,NA,TRBJ2-3,CASGASMIGTQYF
17,TRBV4-3,NA,TRBJ2-5,CASSQGAGSIQGETQYF
16,TRBV5-1,few,TRBJ2-7,CASSLYSGRGSYEQYF
14,TRBV6-1,NA,TRBJ1-3,CASSETGTGNTIYF